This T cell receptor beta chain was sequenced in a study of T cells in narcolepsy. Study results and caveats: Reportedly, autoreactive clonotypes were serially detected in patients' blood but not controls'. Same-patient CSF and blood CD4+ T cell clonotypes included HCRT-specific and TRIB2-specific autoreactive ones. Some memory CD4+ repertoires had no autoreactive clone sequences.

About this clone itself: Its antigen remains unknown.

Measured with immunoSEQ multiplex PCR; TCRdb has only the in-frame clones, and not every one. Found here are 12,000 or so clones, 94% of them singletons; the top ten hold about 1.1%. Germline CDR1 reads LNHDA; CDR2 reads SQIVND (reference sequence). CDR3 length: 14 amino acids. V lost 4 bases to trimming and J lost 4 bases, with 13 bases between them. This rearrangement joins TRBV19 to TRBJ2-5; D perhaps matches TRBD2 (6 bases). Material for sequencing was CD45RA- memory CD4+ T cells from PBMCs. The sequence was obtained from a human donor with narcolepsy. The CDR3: CASSKGLNLETQYF. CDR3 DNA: TGTGCCAGTAGTAAGGGACTCAATTTAGAGACCCAGTACTTC. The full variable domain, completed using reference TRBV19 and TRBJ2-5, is DGGITQSPKYLFRKEGQNVTLSCEQNLNHDAMYWYRQDPGQGLRLIYYSQIVNDFQKGDIAEGYSVSREKKESFPLTVTSAQKNPTAFYLCASSKGLNLETQYFGPGTRLLVL.